Listed below are T cell receptor beta chains from one sample, sequenced in a study of T cells after yellow fever vaccination. TCRdb independently ran MiXCR on the 5' RACE reads; one entry per CDR3 protein. The table records roughly 160,000 distinct CDR3 sequences, approximately 6.7% of them present only once. The sequenced sample was CD4+ T cells sorted from PBMCs, obtained 5 to 6 days after the first yellow fever vaccination. These receptors originate from a man younger than 35 who received the YFV17D yellow fever vaccine. The CDR3 runs from the conserved cysteine through the conserved F or W. A D gene is named only where the DNA matches it firmly. Not every row has a clone size; where given, it reads once, few, many or a size class.

TGCAGTGCTAGCCTTCAAGGTACAGATACGCAGTATTTT,CSASLQGTDTQYF,-,TRBV20-1,-,TRBJ2-3
TGTGCCAGCTCACCGACTATCGTTTCACCCTCGTTTGATGAGCAGTTCTTC,CASSPTIVSPSFDEQFF,few,TRBV18,-,TRBJ2-1
TGTGCCAGCAGTTACTTTTTGGGCTACACCTTC,CASSYFLGYTF,-,TRBV6-2/TRBV6-3,-,TRBJ1-2
TGTGCCAGCAGCTTAAGGGTAGAAAAACTGTTTTTT,CASSLRVEKLFF,many,TRBV5-5,-,TRBJ1-4
TGTGCCAGCAGTGATGGAGGGACTAGCGGTCAAAATGAGCAGTTCTTC,CASSDGGTSGQNEQFF,many,TRBV6-2/TRBV6-3,TRBD2,TRBJ2-1
TGTGCCAGCAGCACCGGACAGGGGTCCACCGGGGAGCTGTTTTTT,CASSTGQGSTGELFF,few,TRBV7-9,TRBD1,TRBJ2-2
TGTGCCAGCAGCCGGGGCGGCTCCTACAATGAGCAGTTCTTC,CASSRGGSYNEQFF,many,TRBV7-3,-,TRBJ2-1
TGTGCCAGCAGCTCAGGGGTCACCAACAATGAGCAGTTCTTC,CASSSGVTNNEQFF,many,TRBV7-3,-,TRBJ2-1
TGCAGTGCTAGGGACAGGGTTAGTTTTGGCTACACCTTC,CSARDRVSFGYTF,-,TRBV20-1,TRBD1,TRBJ1-2
TGTGCCAGCAGCCAAGATGATAGGTCGGGGACAGATACGCAGTATTTT,CASSQDDRSGTDTQYF,many,TRBV4-2,-,TRBJ2-3
TGTGCCAGCAGTCCTTTCGCAGGGGAAAACTCACCCCTCCACTTT,CASSPFAGENSPLHF,few,TRBV7-9,-,TRBJ1-6
TGTGCCAGCAGTTCCCCGACTAGAAAAGCTTTCTTT,CASSSPTRKAFF,many,TRBV27,-,TRBJ1-1
TGTGCCAGCAGCCAAAGGCCCGGACGGATTCTCGCAACTAATGAAAAACTGTTTTTT,CASSQRPGRILATNEKLFF,few,TRBV3-1,-,TRBJ1-4
TGTGCCAGCAGTCCACAGGGGAGATCCTACGGGGAGCAGTACTTC,CASSPQGRSYGEQYF,many,TRBV2,TRBD1,TRBJ2-7
TGTGCCAGCAGTTATTGGTCAGGGGGCCGACAGCCCCAGCATTTT,CASSYWSGGRQPQHF,-,TRBV6-2/TRBV6-3,TRBD1,TRBJ1-5
TGTGCCAGCAGCTTGGGGGGATTTCGCGGAGACAATGAGCAGTTCTTC,CASSLGGFRGDNEQFF,many,TRBV5-4,-,TRBJ2-1
TGCAGTGCTAGATGGACAGGGGGCCCCCACAATGAGCAGTTCTTC,CSARWTGGPHNEQFF,many,TRBV20-1,TRBD1,TRBJ2-1
TGTGCCAGCAGCCCCAAGCTGGGGAACACTGAAGCTTTCTTT,CASSPKLGNTEAFF,many,TRBV7-2,-,TRBJ1-1
TGTGCCAGCAGCGGACCGGGAGGGGAGACCCAGTACTTC,CASSGPGGETQYF,many,TRBV9,TRBD2,TRBJ2-5
TGTGCCAGTAGTACCATGACAGGATCCTACGAGCAGTACTTC,CASSTMTGSYEQYF,few,TRBV19,-,TRBJ2-7
TGTGCCAGCAGTTATCCATCGATCGGTGCACATCAGCCCCAGCATTTT,CASSYPSIGAHQPQHF,few,TRBV6-2/TRBV6-3,-,TRBJ1-5
TGTGCCAGCAGCTTAGACACACCCACGGGGGTGACCCAGTACTTC,CASSLDTPTGVTQYF,few,TRBV7-2,-,TRBJ2-5
TGTGCCAGCAGCTTAGAAGACGAAGCTTTCTTT,CASSLEDEAFF,-,TRBV7-9,-,TRBJ1-1
TGTGCCAGCAGCCAAGCGGGGTTGGACTACAATGAGCAGTTCTTC,CASSQAGLDYNEQFF,-,TRBV7-3,TRBD2,TRBJ2-1
TGCAGTGCTAGAATAGGACATGAGCAGTTCTTC,CSARIGHEQFF,many,TRBV20-1,-,TRBJ2-1
TGTGCCAGCACCACTTACTGGAATGAGCAGTTCTTC,CASTTYWNEQFF,many,TRBV7-2,-,TRBJ2-1
TGTGCCAGCAGCTCCTATACAGGGGGCGCTTCCCCTTACTCCTACAATGAGCAGTTCTTC,CASSSYTGGASPYSYNEQFF,many,TRBV3-1,TRBD1,TRBJ2-1
TGTGCCAGCAGTGACTCTCGCCTCAAACTTAGCAATCAGCCCCAGCATTTT,CASSDSRLKLSNQPQHF,-,TRBV6-4,-,TRBJ1-5
TGTGCCAGCAAGTTTAGCACGGGACGAGAGACCCAGTACTTC,CASKFSTGRETQYF,many,TRBV12-3/TRBV12-4,-,TRBJ2-5
TGTGCCAGCAGCCCCCCAGGATCGCAGCCCCAGCATTTT,CASSPPGSQPQHF,few,TRBV6-6,-,TRBJ1-5
TGTGCCAGTAGTATACAGGCGCTGGGAGGGGCCAACGTCCTGACTTTC,CASSIQALGGANVLTF,few,TRBV19,-,TRBJ2-6
TGTGCCATCAGTGGGGGATCAGGCGGGGGCCCGGCAGATACGCAGTATTTT,CAISGGSGGGPADTQYF,few,TRBV10-3,-,TRBJ2-3
TGTGCCAGCAGCCAGGTGGGGGTGGGACGAACTGCCTACGAGCAGTACTTC,CASSQVGVGRTAYEQYF,few,TRBV4-2,-,TRBJ2-7
TGTGCCAGCGCCGTCCACAGGGAGGGACGTGGCTACACCTTC,CASAVHREGRGYTF,many,TRBV7-2,-,TRBJ1-2
TGTGCCAGTAGTCAGTCGCGCAGCACAGATACGCAGTATTTT,CASSQSRSTDTQYF,few,TRBV19,-,TRBJ2-3
TGTGCCAGCAGTTACTCGGACGCGAACTCCTACCAACTGTTTTTT,CASSYSDANSYQLFF,many,TRBV6-2/TRBV6-3,-,TRBJ1-4
TGCGCCAGCCGCCTCTCCGAGACAGGGGGATTCGAGCAGTTCTTC,CASRLSETGGFEQFF,-,TRBV5-1,TRBD1,TRBJ2-1
TGTGCCAGCTCCAAGACTTTTAGCACAGATACGCAGTATTTT,CASSKTFSTDTQYF,few,TRBV18,-,TRBJ2-3
TGTGCCATCGCCAGACAGGGGATTCCGACAGATACGCAGTATTTT,CAIARQGIPTDTQYF,many,TRBV27,TRBD1,TRBJ2-3
TGTGCCAGCAGTCCCCGGATGGGGGAGACCCAGTACTTC,CASSPRMGETQYF,-,TRBV12-3/TRBV12-4,-,TRBJ2-5
TGTGCCAGCAGCCCCTGGACTAGCAGCACAGATACGCAGTATTTT,CASSPWTSSTDTQYF,many,TRBV7-2,TRBD2,TRBJ2-3